The rows below give T cell receptor beta chains drawn from one sample of a study of beta chain features in type 1 diabetes. Libraries were prepared by immunoSEQ multiplex PCR; TCRdb keeps only in-frame clonotypes and omits some of them. The sample consists of hundreds of thousands of clones, roughly a sixth of them appearing once. What was sequenced was naive CD4+ T cells from blood. Receptors originate from a man in his late teens or twenties in good health. Each CDR3 is given with its conserved first and last residue. Fields, in order: V gene, J gene, CDR3 protein.

TRBV29-1,TRBJ1-1,CSGDRGNTEAFF
TRBV11-2,TRBJ2-1,CASPPPRLAGSYNEQFF
TRBV4-2,TRBJ2-3,CASGRTSGGQLALTDTQYF
TRBV5-1,TRBJ2-2,CASRTASNTGELFF
TRBV5-6,TRBJ2-7,CASSTRRGRGVYEQYF
TRBV30,TRBJ1-4,CAWTYGLNEKLFF
TRBV28,TRBJ2-7,CASVASDRAHEQYF
TRBV19,TRBJ1-6,CASRKIGQGEDPPLHF
TRBV6-5,TRBJ2-1,CASSYDGGRSYNEQFF
TRBV10-3,TRBJ2-7,CAISVDSSYEQYF
TRBV2,TRBJ1-2,CASSEYGYTF
TRBV7-2,TRBJ2-7,CASSLAGFEQYF
TRBV7-3,TRBJ1-1,CASSADTADAEAFF
TRBV7-2,TRBJ2-3,CASSLGLAASTDTQYF
TRBV7-3,TRBJ2-7,CASSLKGGSYEQYF
TRBV9,TRBJ1-1,CASSALTGRPEAFF
TRBV29-1,TRBJ1-4,CSVEGPDRKNEKLFF
TRBV5-6,TRBJ1-2,CASSLTGGLGYTF
TRBV5-8,TRBJ2-1,CASSQGLAIYNEQFF
TRBV7-2,TRBJ1-3,CASSLVTAAGNTIYF
TRBV2,TRBJ2-1,CASRGLGFEQFF
TRBV15,TRBJ2-7,CATSRDRLGYEQYF
TRBV6-5,TRBJ2-1,CASSLLRTSGFEQFF
TRBV28,TRBJ2-6,CASSSDQTGANVLTF
TRBV6-5,TRBJ1-6,CASSYSGGNSPLHF
TRBV7-9,TRBJ1-1,CASTIGGLNTEAFF
TRBV7-2,TRBJ2-1,CASSPPRGGNGRNEQFF
TRBV30,TRBJ2-5,CAWSVGTQETQYF
TRBV9,TRBJ2-3,CASSVDGPSADTQYF
TRBV6-6,TRBJ2-1,CASSLSYEQFF
TRBV18,TRBJ2-4,CASSRAAKNIQYF
TRBV7-9,TRBJ1-6,CASSFGGEGNSPLHF
TRBV28,TRBJ2-5,CASSSQRRSQETQYF
TRBV6-1,TRBJ1-6,CATHRGYNSPLHF
TRBV9,TRBJ2-1,CASSGWREGTEQFF
TRBV6-6,TRBJ2-1,CASRSLPNNEQFF
TRBV6-1,TRBJ1-1,CASSDAGGIPEAFF
TRBV12-5,TRBJ2-1,CASGLGGRGNEQFF
TRBV7-9,TRBJ1-2,CASSPQGNYGYTF
TRBV9,TRBJ2-2,CASSVARGSTTGELFF
TRBV30,TRBJ2-7,CAFSGQAYEQYF
TRBV9,TRBJ2-7,CASSVDQQSSYEQYF
TRBV11-3,TRBJ2-1,CASSLGGAYNEQFF
TRBV18,TRBJ1-1,CASSPPRHNEAFF
TRBV7-9,TRBJ2-2,CASRRTSALGELFF
TRBV7-9,TRBJ1-2,CAGRRGGYTF
TRBV6-5,TRBJ1-5,CASSYSSGNSNQPQHF
TRBV5-1,TRBJ2-1,CASSFDPSLYNEQFF
TRBV7-2,TRBJ1-5,CASSLNGWGAKNQPQHF
TRBV14,TRBJ2-1,CASSRLGGASYNEQFF
TRBV9,TRBJ1-5,CASSQAATYQPQHF
TRBV18,TRBJ2-1,CASSPRNGQGYNEQFF